A selection of T cell receptor beta chains follows, all from one sample in a study of blood T cell repertoires in COVID-19. Data came from immunoSEQ multiplex PCR; TCRdb stores just in-frame clones and leaves some out. The sample includes roughly 110,000 clones, roughly four fifths of them seen just once. Specimen: peripheral blood. The receptors stem from a human donor in a cohort sampled during active COVID-19. Both conserved end residues are part of each CDR3. The D gene is left open where the match is weak. Clone size is stated in some rows and not others, as once, few, many or a class when expanded.

D,V,size,J,CDR3,DNA
TRBD1,TRBV19,NA,TRBJ1-5,CATGTGSNQPQHF,TGTGCCACCGGGACAGGTAGCAATCAGCCCCAGCATTTT
TRBD1,TRBV5-1,NA,TRBJ2-7,CASSLETGHQYF,TGCGCCAGCAGCTTGGAGACAGGGCATCAGTACTTC
NA,TRBV28,NA,TRBJ2-7,CASSRENEQYF,TGTGCCAGCAGTCGGGAAAACGAGCAGTACTTC
TRBD1,TRBV4-3,NA,TRBJ1-5,CASSQGVVQGAADLSNQPQHF,TGCGCCAGCAGCCAAGGGGTCGTCCAGGGGGCGGCGGACCTTAGCAATCAGCCCCAGCATTTT
NA,TRBV30,NA,TRBJ1-2,CAWSERVWGYTF,TGTGCCTGGAGTGAGAGGGTGTGGGGCTACACCTTC
TRBD1,TRBV28,NA,TRBJ1-1,CASRGDRLNTEAFF,TGTGCCAGCAGGGGGGACAGGTTGAACACTGAAGCTTTCTTT
TRBD1,TRBV19,NA,TRBJ1-3,CASREQGASGNTIYF,TGTGCCAGTAGAGAACAGGGGGCTTCTGGAAACACCATATATTTT
NA,TRBV28,NA,TRBJ1-2,CASSLSDPGGYTF,TGTGCCAGCAGTTTATCAGACCCGGGAGGCTACACCTTC
NA,TRBV15,once,TRBJ1-1,CATSRDHRVNTEAFF,TGTGCCACCAGCAGAGATCACAGGGTAAACACTGAAGCTTTCTTT
TRBD1,TRBV6-6,NA,TRBJ1-2,CASSQSLPGQGGYGYTF,TGTGCCAGCAGTCAATCACTTCCGGGACAGGGGGGCTATGGCTACACCTTC
TRBD1,TRBV27,NA,TRBJ2-3,CASSLLGQGYTDTQYF,TGTGCCAGCAGTTTACTGGGACAGGGTTACACAGATACGCAGTATTTT
TRBD1,TRBV7-9,NA,TRBJ1-1,CASSPGQGLNTEAFF,TGTGCCAGCAGCCCTGGACAGGGCTTGAACACTGAAGCTTTCTTT
TRBD1,TRBV2,NA,TRBJ1-1,CASSIQGADTEAFF,TGTGCCAGCAGTATTCAGGGGGCGGACACTGAAGCTTTCTTT
NA,TRBV12-3/TRBV12-4,NA,TRBJ1-1,CASRLQNTEAFF,TGTGCCAGCAGACTTCAAAACACTGAAGCTTTCTTT
TRBD1,TRBV4-3,NA,TRBJ1-2,CASSQERGQGNYGYTF,TGCGCCAGCAGCCAAGAAAGGGGACAGGGGAACTATGGCTACACCTTC
TRBD1,TRBV18,NA,TRBJ2-5,CASSPGQGVAQYF,TGTGCCAGCTCACCCGGACAGGGGGTTGCCCAGTACTTC
NA,TRBV29-1,NA,TRBJ2-7,CSVGAASEQYF,TGCAGCGTTGGTGCTGCCAGCGAGCAGTACTTC
NA,TRBV4-1,NA,TRBJ2-1,CASSQDAGFGNEQFF,TGCGCCAGCAGCCAAGATGCAGGATTTGGGAATGAGCAGTTCTTC
NA,TRBV30,NA,TRBJ1-2,CAWSGNNINYGYTF,TGTGCCTGGAGTGGAAACAACATTAACTATGGCTACACCTTC
NA,TRBV9,NA,TRBJ2-5,CASSVGVGEGEETQYF,TGTGCCAGCAGCGTAGGGGTGGGAGAGGGGGAAGAGACCCAGTACTTC
TRBD1,TRBV14,NA,TRBJ1-3,CASSQGQGRAGNTIYF,TGTGCCAGCAGCCAAGGACAGGGTAGAGCTGGAAACACCATATATTTT
TRBD2,TRBV12-3/TRBV12-4,NA,TRBJ2-1,CASRPVAGGGQFF,TGTGCCAGCAGGCCCGTAGCGGGAGGGGGGCAGTTCTTC
TRBD2,TRBV7-6,NA,TRBJ2-5,CASSGSGDGRASGETQYF,TGTGCCAGCAGCGGGTCGGGAGACGGGAGGGCCTCCGGAGAGACCCAGTACTTC
TRBD1,TRBV7-6,NA,TRBJ1-1,CASSSRNRGRRDTEAFF,TGTGCCAGCAGCTCCCGCAACAGGGGGCGAAGGGACACTGAAGCTTTCTTT
NA,TRBV9,NA,TRBJ2-6,CASSADSLDPSGANVLTF,TGTGCCAGCAGCGCGGACAGCTTAGATCCCTCTGGGGCCAACGTCCTGACTTTC
NA,TRBV19,NA,TRBJ2-3,CASRRGGDTQYF,TGTGCCAGTAGGAGGGGGGGAGATACGCAGTATTTT
NA,TRBV5-5,once,TRBJ1-1,CASSSQVRGNTEAFF,TGTGCCAGCAGCTCCCAAGTTCGGGGGAACACTGAAGCTTTCTTT
TRBD1,TRBV28,NA,TRBJ1-1,CASSTPGRGRRTEAFF,TGTGCCAGCAGTACACCTGGTAGGGGGCGCCGGACTGAAGCTTTCTTT
NA,TRBV30,NA,TRBJ1-5,CAWTPRGAGMNQPQHF,TGTGCCTGGACTCCCAGGGGTGCGGGTATGAATCAGCCCCAGCATTTT
NA,TRBV12-3/TRBV12-4,NA,TRBJ2-3,CASSFGDTQYF,TGTGCCAGCAGTTTCGGTGATACGCAGTATTTT
NA,TRBV6-2/TRBV6-3,few,TRBJ1-1,CASSRTRGVDTEAFF,TGTGCCAGCAGTCGGACCCGGGGGGTGGACACTGAAGCTTTCTTT
TRBD1,TRBV19,NA,TRBJ1-4,CASRPGGTNEKLFF,TGTGCCAGTCGACCAGGGGGAACTAATGAAAAACTGTTTTTT
TRBD1,TRBV5-4,NA,TRBJ2-7,CASSTRTGDHEQYF,TGTGCCAGCAGCACCCGGACAGGGGACCACGAGCAGTACTTC
NA,TRBV6-4,NA,TRBJ1-6,CASSEQGEGSPLHF,TGTGCCAGCAGTGAACAGGGAGAAGGATCACCCCTCCACTTT
NA,TRBV28,NA,TRBJ2-7,CASYGQNSYEQYF,TGTGCCAGTTACGGACAGAACTCCTACGAGCAGTACTTC
TRBD1,TRBV7-2,NA,TRBJ2-3,CASSMGTGGKTDTQYF,TGTGCCAGCAGCATGGGGACAGGGGGCAAGACAGATACGCAGTATTTT
NA,TRBV9,NA,TRBJ2-7,CASSPGQGSSYEQYF,TGTGCCAGCAGCCCCGGGCAGGGCAGCTCCTACGAGCAGTACTTC
TRBD2,TRBV6-2/TRBV6-3,NA,TRBJ2-5,CASSYDLRASGKETQYF,TGTGCCAGCAGTTACGATTTGAGGGCTAGCGGGAAAGAGACCCAGTACTTC
NA,TRBV2,few,TRBJ2-7,CASTGNADEQYF,TGTGCCAGCACAGGGAATGCGGACGAGCAGTACTTC
NA,TRBV6-5,once,TRBJ2-7,CASSLTGNYEQYF,TGTGCCAGCAGTTTAACAGGAAATTACGAGCAGTACTTC
NA,TRBV4-1,NA,TRBJ1-1,CASSQDIGNTEAFF,TGCGCCAGCAGCCAAGATATCGGGAACACTGAAGCTTTCTTT
NA,TRBV3-1/TRBV3-2,NA,TRBJ1-2,CASSQVSFYTF,TGTGCCAGCAGCCAAGTGTCTTTCTACACCTTC
TRBD1,TRBV12-5,NA,TRBJ2-1,CASGTWQGAGNEQFF,TGTGCTAGTGGCACCTGGCAGGGGGCAGGCAATGAGCAGTTCTTC
TRBD1,TRBV6-6,few,TRBJ1-5,CASSTQGPTQPQHF,TGTGCCAGCAGTACACAGGGGCCCACTCAGCCCCAGCATTTT
TRBD2,TRBV19,NA,TRBJ2-5,CASSMGLLVQETQYF,TGTGCCAGTAGTATGGGACTACTCGTCCAAGAGACCCAGTACTTC
TRBD1,TRBV30,NA,TRBJ1-1,CAWVGQGGRGAEAFF,TGTGCCTGGGTGGGACAGGGAGGACGAGGGGCTGAAGCTTTCTTT
NA,TRBV5-1,NA,TRBJ2-1,CASSLELAGRSFF,TGCGCCAGCAGCTTGGAGCTGGCAGGCAGGTCGTTCTTC
NA,TRBV6-5,NA,TRBJ1-1,CASSYEGTKNTEAFF,TGTGCCAGCAGTTACGAGGGCACTAAAAACACTGAAGCTTTCTTT
NA,TRBV4-3,NA,TRBJ1-6,CASSQDIFGNSPLHF,TGCGCCAGCAGCCAAGATATTTTCGGTAATTCACCCCTCCACTTT
NA,TRBV27,NA,TRBJ2-7,CASCVWAAGKDEQYF,TGTGCCAGCTGCGTTTGGGCTGCAGGGAAAGACGAGCAGTACTTC
NA,TRBV6-2/TRBV6-3,NA,TRBJ1-1,CASSLMRTTANTEAFF,TGTGCCAGCAGCCTAATGAGGACTACAGCGAACACTGAAGCTTTCTTT
TRBD1,TRBV18,NA,TRBJ1-3,CASSQGTGTGNTIYF,TGTGCCAGCTCACAAGGGACAGGAACTGGAAACACCATATATTTT
TRBD1,TRBV27,NA,TRBJ2-7,CASSLRTGDEQYF,TGTGCCAGCAGTTTACGGACAGGGGACGAGCAGTACTTC
TRBD1,TRBV11-2,NA,TRBJ1-3,CASQGGGNTIYF,TGTGCCAGCCAGGGGGGTGGAAACACCATATATTTT
TRBD2,TRBV5-1,NA,TRBJ2-3,CASSPPLAGTTDTQYF,TGCGCCAGCAGCCCCCCTCTAGCGGGTACCACAGATACGCAGTATTTT
TRBD1,TRBV7-8,NA,TRBJ2-2,CASSLGSGQGPTGELFF,TGTGCCAGCAGCTTGGGATCGGGACAGGGGCCCACCGGGGAGCTGTTTTTT
TRBD2,TRBV5-4,NA,TRBJ2-7,CASSRVSGASYEQYF,TGTGCCAGCAGCCGAGTGAGCGGGGCCTCCTACGAGCAGTACTTC
NA,TRBV19,NA,TRBJ2-7,CASSTRTYEQYF,TGTGCCAGTAGTACCCGTACCTACGAGCAGTACTTC